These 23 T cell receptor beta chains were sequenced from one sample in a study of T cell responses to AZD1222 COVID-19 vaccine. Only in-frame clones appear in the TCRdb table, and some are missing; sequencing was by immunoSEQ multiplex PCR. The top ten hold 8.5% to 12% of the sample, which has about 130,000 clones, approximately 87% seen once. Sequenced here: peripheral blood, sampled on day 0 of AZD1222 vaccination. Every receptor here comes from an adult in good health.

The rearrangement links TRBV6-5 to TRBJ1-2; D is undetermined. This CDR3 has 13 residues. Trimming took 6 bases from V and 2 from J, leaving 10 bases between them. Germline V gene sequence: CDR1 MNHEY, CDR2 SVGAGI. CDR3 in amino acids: CASSPGQNYGYTF. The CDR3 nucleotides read TGTGCCAGCAGCCCGGGCCAAAACTATGGCTACACCTTC.

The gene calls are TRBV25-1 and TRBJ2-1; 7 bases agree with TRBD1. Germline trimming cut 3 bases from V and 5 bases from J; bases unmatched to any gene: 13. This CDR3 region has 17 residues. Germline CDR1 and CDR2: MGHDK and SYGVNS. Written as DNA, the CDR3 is TGTGCCAGCAGTGACAGCGAGCGGACAGGATATGACAATGAGCAGTTCTTC. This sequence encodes CASSDSERTGYDNEQFF.

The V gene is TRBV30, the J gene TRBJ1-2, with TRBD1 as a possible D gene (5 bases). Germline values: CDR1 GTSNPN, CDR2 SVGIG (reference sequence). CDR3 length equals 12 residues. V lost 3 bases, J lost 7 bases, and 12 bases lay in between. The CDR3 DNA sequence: TGTGCCTGGAGACGGACATTGGGTGGCTACACCTTC. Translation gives CAWRRTLGGYTF.

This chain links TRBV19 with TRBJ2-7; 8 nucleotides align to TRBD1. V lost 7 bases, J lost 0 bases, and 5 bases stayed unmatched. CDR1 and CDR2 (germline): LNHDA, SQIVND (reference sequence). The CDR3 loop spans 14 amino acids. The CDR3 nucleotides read TGTGCCAGTACCCGGACAGGGTTCTCCTACGAGCAGTACTTC. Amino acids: CASTRTGFSYEQYF.

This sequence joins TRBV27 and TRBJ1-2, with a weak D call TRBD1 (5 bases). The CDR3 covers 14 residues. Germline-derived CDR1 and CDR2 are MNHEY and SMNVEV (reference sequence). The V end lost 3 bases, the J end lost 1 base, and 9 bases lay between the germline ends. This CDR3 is CASSLDIYNYGYTF. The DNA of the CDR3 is TGTGCCAGCAGTTTGGACATTTATAACTATGGCTACACCTTC.

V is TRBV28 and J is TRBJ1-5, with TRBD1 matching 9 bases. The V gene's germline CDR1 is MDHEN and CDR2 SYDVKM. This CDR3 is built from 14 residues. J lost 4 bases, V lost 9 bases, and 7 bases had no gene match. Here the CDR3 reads CASSTGGINQPQHF. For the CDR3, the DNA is TGTGCCAGTTCGACAGGGGGAATAAATCAGCCCCAGCATTTT.

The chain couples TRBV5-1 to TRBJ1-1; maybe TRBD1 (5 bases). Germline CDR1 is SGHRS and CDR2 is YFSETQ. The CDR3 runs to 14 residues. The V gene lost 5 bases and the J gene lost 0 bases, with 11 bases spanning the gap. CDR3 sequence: CASRQAYMNTEAFF. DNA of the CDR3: TGCGCCAGCAGACAGGCGTACATGAACACTGAAGCTTTCTTT.

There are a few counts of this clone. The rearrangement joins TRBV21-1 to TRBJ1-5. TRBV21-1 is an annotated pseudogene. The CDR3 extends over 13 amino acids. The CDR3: CASPDEGNQPQHF. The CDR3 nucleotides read TGTGCCAGCCCCGACGAAGGCAATCAGCCCCAGCATTTT.

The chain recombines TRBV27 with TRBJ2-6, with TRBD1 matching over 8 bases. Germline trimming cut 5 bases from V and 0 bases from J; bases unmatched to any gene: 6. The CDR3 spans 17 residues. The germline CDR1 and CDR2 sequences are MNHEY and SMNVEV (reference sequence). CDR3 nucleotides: TGTGCCAGCAGTCCCGGGACAGGCTTCTCTGGGGCCAACGTCCTGACTTTC. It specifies CASSPGTGFSGANVLTF. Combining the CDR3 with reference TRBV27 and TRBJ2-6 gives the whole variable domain EAQVTQNPRYLITVTGKKLTVTCSQNMNHEYMSWYRQDPGLGLRQIYYSMNVEVTDKGDVPEGYKVSRKEKRNFPLILESPSPNQTSLYFCASSPGTGFSGANVLTFGAGSRLTVL.

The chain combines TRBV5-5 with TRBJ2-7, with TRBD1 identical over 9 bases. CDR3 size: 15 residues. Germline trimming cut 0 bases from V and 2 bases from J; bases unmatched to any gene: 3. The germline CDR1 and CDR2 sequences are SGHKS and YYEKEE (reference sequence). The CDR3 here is CASSLVGTGTYEQYF. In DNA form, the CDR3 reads TGTGCCAGCAGCTTGGTGGGGACAGGGACCTACGAGCAGTACTTC.

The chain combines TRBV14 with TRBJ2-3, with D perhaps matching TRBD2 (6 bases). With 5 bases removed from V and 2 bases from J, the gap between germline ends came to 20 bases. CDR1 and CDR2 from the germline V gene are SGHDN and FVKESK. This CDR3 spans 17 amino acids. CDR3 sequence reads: CASSKTSGTGPTDTQYF. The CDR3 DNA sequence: TGTGCCAGCAGCAAGACTAGTGGGACGGGACCCACAGATACGCAGTATTTT.

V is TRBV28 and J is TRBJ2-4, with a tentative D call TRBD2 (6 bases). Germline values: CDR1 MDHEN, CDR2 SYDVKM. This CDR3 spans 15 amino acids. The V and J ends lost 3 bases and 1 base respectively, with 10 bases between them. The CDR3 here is CASSFAGRAKNIQYF. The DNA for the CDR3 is TGTGCCAGCAGTTTTGCAGGGAGGGCCAAAAACATTCAGTACTTC. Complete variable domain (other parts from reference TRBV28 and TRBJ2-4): DVKVTQSSRYLVKRTGEKVFLECVQDMDHENMFWYRQDPGLGLRLIYFSYDVKMKEKGDIPEGYSVSREKKERFSLILESASTNQTSMYLCASSFAGRAKNIQYFGAGTRLSVL.

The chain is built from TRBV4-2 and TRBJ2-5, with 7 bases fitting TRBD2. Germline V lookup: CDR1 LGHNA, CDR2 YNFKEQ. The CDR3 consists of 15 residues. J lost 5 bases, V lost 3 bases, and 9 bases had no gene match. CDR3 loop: CASSQDNGGWETQYF. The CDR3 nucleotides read TGTGCCAGCAGCCAGGATAACGGGGGGTGGGAGACCCAGTACTTC.

DNA of the CDR3: TGTGCCAGCAGTGAGTCAGGGACACACAATGAGCAGTTCTTC. It codes for CASSESGTHNEQFF. The chain is built from TRBV6-4 and TRBJ2-1, with TRBD1 as a possible D gene (6 bases). The V end lost 3 bases, the J end lost 5 bases, and 11 bases lay between the germline ends. The CDR3 runs to 14 residues. Germline CDR1 reads MRHNA; CDR2 reads SNTAGT.

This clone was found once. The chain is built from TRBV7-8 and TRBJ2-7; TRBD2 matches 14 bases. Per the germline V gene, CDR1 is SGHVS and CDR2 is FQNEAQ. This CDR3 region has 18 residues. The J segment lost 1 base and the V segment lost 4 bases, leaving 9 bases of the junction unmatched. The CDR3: CASSSGLAGDPSSYEQYF. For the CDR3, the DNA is TGTGCCAGCAGCTCGGGACTAGCGGGAGACCCTTCTTCCTACGAGCAGTACTTC.

CDR3 amino acids: CASSRTGSTEAFF. DNA of the CDR3: TGCGCCAGCAGCCGAACAGGGAGCACTGAAGCTTTCTTT. The rearrangement joins TRBV5-1 to TRBJ1-1; maybe TRBD1 (6 bases). The germline CDR1 and CDR2 sequences are SGHRS and YFSETQ. The CDR3 sequence is 13 residues long. V lost 4 bases to trimming and J lost 4 bases, with 11 bases between them.

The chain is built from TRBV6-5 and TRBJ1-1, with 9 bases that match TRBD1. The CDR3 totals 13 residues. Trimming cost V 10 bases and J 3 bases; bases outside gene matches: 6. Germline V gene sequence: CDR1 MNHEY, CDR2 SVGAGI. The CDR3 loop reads CATKDRGDTEAFF. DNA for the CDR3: TGTGCCACCAAGGACAGGGGTGACACTGAAGCTTTCTTT.

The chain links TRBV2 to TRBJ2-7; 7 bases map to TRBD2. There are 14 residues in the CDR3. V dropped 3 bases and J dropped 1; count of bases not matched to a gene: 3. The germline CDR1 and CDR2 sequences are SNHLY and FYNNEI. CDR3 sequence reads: CASSEGRGSYEQYF. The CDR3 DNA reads TGTGCCAGCAGTGAGGGGCGGGGGTCCTACGAGCAGTACTTC.

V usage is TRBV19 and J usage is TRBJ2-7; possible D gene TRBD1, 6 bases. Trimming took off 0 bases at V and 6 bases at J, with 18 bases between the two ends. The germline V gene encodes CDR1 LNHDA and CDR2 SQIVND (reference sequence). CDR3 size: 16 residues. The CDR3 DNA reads TGTGCCAGTAGTATAGATTGGTCCCTAAGGGGGAGCGAGCAGTACTTC. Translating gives CASSIDWSLRGSEQYF.

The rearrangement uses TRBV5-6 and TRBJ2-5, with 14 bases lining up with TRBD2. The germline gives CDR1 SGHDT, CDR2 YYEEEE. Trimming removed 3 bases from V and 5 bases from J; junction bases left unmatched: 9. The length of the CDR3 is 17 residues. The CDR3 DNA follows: TGTGCCAGCAGCTCCCGACTAGCGGGAGGGCGACGGGAGACCCAGTACTTC. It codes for CASSSRLAGGRRETQYF.

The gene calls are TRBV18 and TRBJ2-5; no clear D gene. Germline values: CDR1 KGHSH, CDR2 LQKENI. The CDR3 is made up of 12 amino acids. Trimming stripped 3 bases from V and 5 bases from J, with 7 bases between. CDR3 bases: TGTGCCAGCTCACCGGCTGTGGAGACCCAGTACTTC. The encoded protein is CASSPAVETQYF.

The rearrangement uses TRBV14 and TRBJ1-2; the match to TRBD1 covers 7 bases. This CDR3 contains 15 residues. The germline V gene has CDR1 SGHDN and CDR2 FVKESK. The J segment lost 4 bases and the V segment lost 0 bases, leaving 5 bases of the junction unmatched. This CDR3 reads CASSQDGDSRYGYTF. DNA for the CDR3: TGTGCCAGCAGCCAAGATGGGGACAGTCGCTATGGCTACACCTTC.

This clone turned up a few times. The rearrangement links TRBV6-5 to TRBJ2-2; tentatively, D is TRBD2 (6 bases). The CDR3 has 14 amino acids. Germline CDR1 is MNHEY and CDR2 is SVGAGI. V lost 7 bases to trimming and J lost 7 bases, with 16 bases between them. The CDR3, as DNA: TGTGCCAGCACGGGGGTCGGGGGAAGCGGGGAGCTGTTTTTT. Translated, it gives CASTGVGGSGELFF.